This T cell receptor beta chain derives from a study of tumor and adjacent non-tumor tissue in lung cancer. Study information: Histology: around twelve adenocarcinoma, a couple of squamous cell carcinoma, 1 small cell lung cancer.

No cell sorting was done before RNA was extracted from the tissue. This non-tumor lung sample came from over 3 cm beyond the tumor edge. Donors were chemotherapy-naive, newly diagnosed lung cancer surgical patients in China, August–late 2014. Regarding this clonotype: Mismatch with germline at one junction end may stem from a read error.

The CDR3 sequence is 15 residues long. CDR1 and CDR2 (germline): LGHNA, YNFKEQ. A modified ARM-PCR protocol with three rounds of nested PCR amplified TCRbeta. MiXCR, applied by TCRdb to the multiplex PCR reads, yields one record per CDR3 protein. The table records approximately 77,000 distinct CDR3 sequences, roughly 80% of them present only once. This receptor was identified in a man aged 55 to 70 with non-small cell lung cancer. Sequenced sample: distant non-tumor lung tissue. The V call is TRBV4-2, the J call TRBJ2-5; D may be TRBD1 (5 bases). CDR3 residues: CASSQVAVGQESQYF. CDR3 in DNA: TGTGCCAGCAGTCAAGTTGCGGTTGGACAAGAGTCCCAGTACTTC.